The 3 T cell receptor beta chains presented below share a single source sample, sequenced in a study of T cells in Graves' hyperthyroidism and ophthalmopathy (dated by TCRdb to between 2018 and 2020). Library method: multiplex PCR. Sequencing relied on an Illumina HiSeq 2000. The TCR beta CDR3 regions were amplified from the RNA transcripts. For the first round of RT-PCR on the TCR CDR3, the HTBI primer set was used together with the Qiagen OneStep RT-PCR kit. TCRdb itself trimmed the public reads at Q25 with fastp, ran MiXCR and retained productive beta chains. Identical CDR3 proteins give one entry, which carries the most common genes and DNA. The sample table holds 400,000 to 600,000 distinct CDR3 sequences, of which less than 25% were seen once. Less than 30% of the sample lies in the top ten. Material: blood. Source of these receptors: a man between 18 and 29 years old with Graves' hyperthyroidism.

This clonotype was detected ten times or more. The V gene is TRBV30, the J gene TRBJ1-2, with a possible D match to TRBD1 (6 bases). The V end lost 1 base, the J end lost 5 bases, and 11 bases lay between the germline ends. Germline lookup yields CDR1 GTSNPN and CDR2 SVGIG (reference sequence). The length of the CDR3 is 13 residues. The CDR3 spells CAWSAGTPYGYTF. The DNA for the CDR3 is TGTGCCTGGAGTGCCGGGACACCGTATGGCTACACCTTC.

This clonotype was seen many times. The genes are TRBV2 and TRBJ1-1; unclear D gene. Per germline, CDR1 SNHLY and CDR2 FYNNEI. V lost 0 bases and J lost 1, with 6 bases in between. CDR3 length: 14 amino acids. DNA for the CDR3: TGTGCCAGCAGTGAAGCTCGACCGAACACTGAAGCTTTCTTT. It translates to CASSEARPNTEAFF.

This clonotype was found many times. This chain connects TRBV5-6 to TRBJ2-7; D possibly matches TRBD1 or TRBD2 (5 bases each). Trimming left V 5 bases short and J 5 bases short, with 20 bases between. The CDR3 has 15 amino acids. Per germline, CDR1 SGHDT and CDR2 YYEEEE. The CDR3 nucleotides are TGTGCCAGCAGTCCTCCGGGACGCGAACCCCACGAGCAGTACTTC. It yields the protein CASSPPGREPHEQYF. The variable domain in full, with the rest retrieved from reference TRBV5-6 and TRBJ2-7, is DAGVTQSPTHLIKTRGQQVTLRCSPKSGHDTVSWYQQALGQGPQFIFQYYEEEERQRGNFPDRFSGHQFPNYSSELNVNALLLGDSALYLCASSPPGREPHEQYFGPGTRLTVT.